Reported below is one TCR beta chain. The record originates from a study of Tregs in tolerant kidney transplant recipients. With 4 bases clipped from V and 2 bases from J, the junction kept 3 bases outside the gene matches. CDR1 MNHNY and CDR2 SVGAGI come from the germline V gene (reference sequence). CDR3 length: 15 residues. The repertoire was sequenced with immunoSEQ multiplex PCR; TCRdb's copy has only in-frame clones and lacks some. The data show about 100,000 clones, 90% seen once. This TCR was sampled from a human donor who received a combined kidney and bone marrow transplant. This chain links TRBV6-6 with TRBJ2-5; 11 nucleotides line up with TRBD2. Source: CD4+ T cells from blood, taken before the transplant. CDR3 amino acids: CASSWGTSGQETQYF. For the CDR3, the DNA is TGTGCCAGCAGTTGGGGGACTAGCGGACAAGAGACCCAGTACTTC.